This T cell receptor beta chain was sequenced during a study of blood T cell repertoires in COVID-19. Study-level information: Spain, Italy and the United States supplied samples that represented acute and convalescent COVID-19.

V gave up 5 bases and J gave up 5 bases, with 9 bases separating them. The CDR3 contains 12 residues. The germline V gene encodes CDR1 MNHEY and CDR2 SVGEGT. As processed by the authors: Researchers report that nucleated cell counts were estimated from reference gene primer amplification. Profiled with immunoSEQ multiplex PCR; TCRdb holds only in-frame clones, not every one. That table gives V, J and clone size, and the DNA gave D and trimming. Of tens of thousands of clones listed, around 90% are singletons. This clone was counted a single time. The rearrangement links TRBV6-2 or TRBV6-3 to TRBJ2-5; D unclear. The sequence was collected from a man between 65 and 80 years old with active COVID-19. Sequencing used peripheral blood. For the CDR3, the DNA is TGTGCCAGCAGTCCCCCAGCGGAGACCCAGTACTTC. This sequence encodes CASSPPAETQYF.